The present T cell receptor (beta chain) was sequenced within a study of neurological immune-mediated disorders. Study observations and caveats: None of the CDR3 amino acid sequences of expanded clones recurred across subjects, suggesting private repertoires in all groups.

CD4+ or CD8+ T cells, around 940,000 per library, were used for sorted libraries. The trim removed 4 bases at V and 8 bases at J, leaving 12 bases unmatched. The CDR3 sequence is 15 residues long. Germline lookup yields CDR1 KGHDR and CDR2 SFDVKD. In its sample, this clonotype was seen many times. Its antigen is unidentified. Each TCR transcript was tagged with a 10-nucleotide random UMI during 5'RACE. Every sequencing run produced over 200 million TCR-beta sequences, and the sequences from any one run covered 15-18 subjects. TCRdb recomputed calls from the 5' RACE reads with MiXCR, one row per CDR3 protein. The profile shows about 21,000 distinct CDR3 sequences, about 6% of them singletons.

Material: CD8+ T cells from blood. The receptor's source is a man between 18 and 29 years old in good health. The chain has TRBV24-1 and TRBJ1-2; 7 positions match TRBD1. The CDR3 protein is CATSDFKTGMIGYTF. CDR3 DNA: TGTGCCACCAGTGACTTCAAGACAGGGATGATCGGCTACACCTTC.